This TCR beta chain was found in a study of response to subunit inactivated influenza vaccine (dated 2018 in TCRdb). Context from the whole study: Deep quantitative T cell receptor repertoire profiling was used in the study to track responses to a trivalent subunit inactivated influenza vaccine.

The V and J ends are trimmed by 2 bases and 0 bases, leaving 15 bases between them. The CDR3, from cysteine to phenylalanine, totals 17 residues. Only the CDR3 DNA is retained, 51 bases long and in frame from the first base. Per the germline V gene, SGDLS is the CDR1 and YYNGEE is the CDR2. This clonotype was observed a handful of times. Which antigen it targets is not known. No much larger clonotype is one base removed from it; base qualities were not supplied. Preparation of the library involved RT-PCR. The sample was run on an Illumina HiSeq 2500. In TCRdb, the public reads were trimmed at Q25 with fastp and aligned with MiXCR, with productive beta chains retained. Rows matching on CDR3 protein sequence are summarized as one entry with the most common DNA and genes. A total of around 760,000 distinct CDR3 sequences appear in this sample, around 13% of them only once. Jointly, the top ten make up less than 9% of the sample.

Study-wide findings and limitations: According to the authors, only a limited number of new T cells may be recruited by each seasonal influenza vaccination.

The sequence joins TRBV9 to TRBJ2-1; the D region possibly corresponds to TRBD2 (5 bases align). The sequenced sample was PBMCs from blood, obtained roughly 15 days before vaccination. The sequence derives from a man aged 45 to 65 who received an inactivated influenza vaccine. Donor details come from another sample of the same person, matched by shared clones. The nucleotide sequence reads as follows: TGTGCCAGCAGCGTCCCCTCAAGCGGCGCCTCCTACAATGAGCAGTTCTTC. This yields the protein CASSVPSSGASYNEQFF.